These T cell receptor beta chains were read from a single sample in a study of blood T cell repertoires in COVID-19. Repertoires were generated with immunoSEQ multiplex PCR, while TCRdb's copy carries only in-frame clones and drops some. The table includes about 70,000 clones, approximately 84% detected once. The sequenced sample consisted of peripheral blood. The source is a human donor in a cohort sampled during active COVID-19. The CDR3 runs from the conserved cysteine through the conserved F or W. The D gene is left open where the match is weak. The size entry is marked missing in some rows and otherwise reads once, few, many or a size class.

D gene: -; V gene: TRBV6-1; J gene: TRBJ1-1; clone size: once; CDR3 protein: CASSEFRSNTEAFF; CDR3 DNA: TGTGCCAGCAGTGAATTTAGATCGAACACTGAAGCTTTCTTT
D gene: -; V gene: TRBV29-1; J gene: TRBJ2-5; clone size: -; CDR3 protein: CSVDGPEQETQYF; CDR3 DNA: TGCAGCGTTGATGGGCCGGAACAAGAGACCCAGTACTTC
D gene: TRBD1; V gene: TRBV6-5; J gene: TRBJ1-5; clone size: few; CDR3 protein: CASSRTGNLGEPQHF; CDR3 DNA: TGTGCCAGCAGTCGGACAGGGAACCTCGGAGAGCCCCAGCATTTT
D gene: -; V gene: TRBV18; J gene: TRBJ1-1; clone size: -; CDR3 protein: CASSPGRGTEAFF; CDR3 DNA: TGTGCCAGCTCACCAGGGAGGGGGACTGAAGCTTTCTTT
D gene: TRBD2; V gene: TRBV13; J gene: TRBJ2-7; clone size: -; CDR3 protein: CASSPGLAGEGYEQYF; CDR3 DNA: TGTGCCAGCAGCCCCGGACTAGCGGGGGAAGGCTACGAGCAGTACTTC
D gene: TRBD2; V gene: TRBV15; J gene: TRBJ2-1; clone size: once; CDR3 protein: CATSRRSGGLNEQFF; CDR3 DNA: TGTGCCACCAGCAGGAGAAGCGGGGGCCTCAATGAGCAGTTCTTC
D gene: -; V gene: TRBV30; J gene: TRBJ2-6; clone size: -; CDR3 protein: CAWSDRGNGANVLTF; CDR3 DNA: TGTGCCTGGAGTGATCGAGGGAACGGGGCCAACGTCCTGACTTTC
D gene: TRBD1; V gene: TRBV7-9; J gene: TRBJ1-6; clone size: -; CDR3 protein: CASSPTVDRGDNSPLHF; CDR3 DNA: TGTGCCAGCAGCCCCACCGTGGACAGGGGAGATAATTCACCCCTCCACTTT
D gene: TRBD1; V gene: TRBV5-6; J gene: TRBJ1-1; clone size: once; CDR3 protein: CASSSTGVNTEAFF; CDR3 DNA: TGTGCCAGCAGCTCGACAGGGGTGAACACTGAAGCTTTCTTT
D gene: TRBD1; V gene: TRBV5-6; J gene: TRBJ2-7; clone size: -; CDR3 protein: CASSLEVGGRSYEQYF; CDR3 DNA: TGTGCCAGCAGCTTGGAGGTAGGGGGCAGGTCCTACGAGCAGTACTTC
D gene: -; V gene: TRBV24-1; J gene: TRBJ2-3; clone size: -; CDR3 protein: CATSDPAGVTDTQYF; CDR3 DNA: TGTGCCACCAGTGACCCGGCAGGGGTCACAGATACGCAGTATTTT
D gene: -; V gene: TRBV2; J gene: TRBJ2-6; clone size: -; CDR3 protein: CASRREGGANVLTF; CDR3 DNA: TGTGCCAGCAGGAGGGAAGGTGGGGCCAACGTCCTGACTTTC
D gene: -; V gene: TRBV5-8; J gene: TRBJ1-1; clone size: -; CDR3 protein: CASSSSVHRRDTEAFF; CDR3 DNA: TGTGCCAGCAGCTCCTCGGTCCACAGGAGGGACACTGAAGCTTTCTTT
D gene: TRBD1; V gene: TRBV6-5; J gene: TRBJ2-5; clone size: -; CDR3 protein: CASSRTGQGWETQYF; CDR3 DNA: TGTGCCAGCAGCCGAACTGGACAGGGCTGGGAGACCCAGTACTTC
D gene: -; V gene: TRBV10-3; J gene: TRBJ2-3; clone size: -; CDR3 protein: CAIAAGAVTDTQYF; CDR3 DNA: TGTGCCATTGCCGCAGGGGCCGTCACAGATACGCAGTATTTT
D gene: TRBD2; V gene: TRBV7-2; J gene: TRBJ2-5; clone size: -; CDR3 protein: CASSTGLATETQYF; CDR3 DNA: TGTGCCAGCAGCACCGGACTAGCGACAGAGACCCAGTACTTC
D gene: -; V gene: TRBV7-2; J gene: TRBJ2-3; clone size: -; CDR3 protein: CASSLPGLFRDTQYF; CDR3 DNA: TGTGCCAGCAGCTTACCAGGGTTATTTAGAGATACGCAGTATTTT
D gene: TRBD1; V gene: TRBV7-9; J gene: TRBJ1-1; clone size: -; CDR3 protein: CASSPAPGQPRANTEAFF; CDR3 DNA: TGTGCCAGCAGCCCGGCCCCGGGACAGCCCCGGGCGAACACTGAAGCTTTCTTT
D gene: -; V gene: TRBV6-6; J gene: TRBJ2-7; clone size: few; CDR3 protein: CASRDSQGVENEQYF; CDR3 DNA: TGTGCCAGCAGGGATTCACAGGGTGTAGAGAACGAGCAGTACTTC
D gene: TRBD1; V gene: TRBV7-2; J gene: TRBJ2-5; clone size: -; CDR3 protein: CASSRTGRETQYF; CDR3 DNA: TGTGCCAGCAGCCGGACAGGAAGAGAGACCCAGTACTTC
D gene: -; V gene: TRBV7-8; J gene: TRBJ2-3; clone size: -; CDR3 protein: CASSPITTGDTQYF; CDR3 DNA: TGTGCCAGCAGCCCAATAACGACCGGGGATACGCAGTATTTT
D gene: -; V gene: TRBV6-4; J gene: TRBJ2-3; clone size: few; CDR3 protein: CASSDSGDSSTDTQYF; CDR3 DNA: TGTGCCAGCAGTGACTCGGGGGACTCCAGCACAGATACGCAGTATTTT
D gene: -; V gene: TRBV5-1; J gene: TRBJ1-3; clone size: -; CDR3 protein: CASSLGDSGNTIYF; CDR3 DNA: TGCGCCAGCAGCTTAGGAGACTCTGGAAACACCATATATTTT
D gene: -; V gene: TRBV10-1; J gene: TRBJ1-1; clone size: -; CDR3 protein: CASSESRGDTEAFF; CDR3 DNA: TGCGCCAGCAGTGAGTCACGGGGGGACACTGAAGCTTTCTTT
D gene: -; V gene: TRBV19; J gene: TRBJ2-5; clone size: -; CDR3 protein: CASSISTGQETQYF; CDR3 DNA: TGTGCCAGTAGTATTTCGACAGGTCAAGAGACCCAGTACTTC
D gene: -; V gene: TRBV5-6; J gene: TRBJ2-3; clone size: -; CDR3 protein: CASSSPAGFTQYF; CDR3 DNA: TGTGCCAGCAGCTCACCCGCGGGGTTTACGCAGTATTTT
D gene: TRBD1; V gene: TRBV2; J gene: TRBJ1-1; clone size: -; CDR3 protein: CASSWDRGEAFF; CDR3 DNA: TGTGCCAGCAGTTGGGACAGGGGTGAAGCTTTCTTT
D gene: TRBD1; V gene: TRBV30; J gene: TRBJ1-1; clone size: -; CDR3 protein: CAWSGQGTEAFF; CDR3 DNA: TGTGCCTGGAGCGGACAGGGAACTGAAGCTTTCTTT
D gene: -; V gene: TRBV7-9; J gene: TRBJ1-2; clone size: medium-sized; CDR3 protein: CASSEQQGIYGYTF; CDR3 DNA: TGTGCCAGCAGCGAGCAACAGGGTATCTATGGCTACACCTTC
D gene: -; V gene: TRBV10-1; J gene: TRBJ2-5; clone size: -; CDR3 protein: CASSRSGQETQYF; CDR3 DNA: TGCGCCAGCAGCAGAAGCGGGCAAGAGACCCAGTACTTC
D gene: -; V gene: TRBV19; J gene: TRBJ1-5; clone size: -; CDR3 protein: CASSIGGRANQPQHF; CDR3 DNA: TGTGCCAGTAGTATTGGAGGGCGGGCGAATCAGCCCCAGCATTTT
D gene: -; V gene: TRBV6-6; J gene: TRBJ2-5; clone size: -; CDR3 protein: CASSPQETQYF; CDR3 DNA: TGTGCCAGCAGCCCACAAGAGACCCAGTACTTC
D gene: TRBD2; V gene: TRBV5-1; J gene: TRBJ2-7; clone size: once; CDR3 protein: CASSPTYLAGGPYEQYF; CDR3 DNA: TGCGCCAGCAGCCCCACCTACCTAGCGGGGGGGCCCTACGAGCAGTACTTC
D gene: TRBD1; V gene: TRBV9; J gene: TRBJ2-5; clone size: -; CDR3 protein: CASSIGTGGIETQYF; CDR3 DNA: TGTGCCAGCAGCATCGGGACAGGGGGCATAGAGACCCAGTACTTC